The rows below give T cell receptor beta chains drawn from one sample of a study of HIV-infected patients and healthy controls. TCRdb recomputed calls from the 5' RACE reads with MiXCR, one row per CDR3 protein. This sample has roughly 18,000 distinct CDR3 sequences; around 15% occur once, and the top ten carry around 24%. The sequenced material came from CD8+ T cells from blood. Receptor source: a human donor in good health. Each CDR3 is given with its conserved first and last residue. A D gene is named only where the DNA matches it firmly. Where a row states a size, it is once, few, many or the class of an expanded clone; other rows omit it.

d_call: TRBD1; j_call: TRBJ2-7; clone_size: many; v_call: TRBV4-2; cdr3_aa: CASSQGPGQGADEQYF; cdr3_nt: TGTGCCAGCAGCCAAGGACCGGGACAGGGGGCTGACGAGCAGTACTTC
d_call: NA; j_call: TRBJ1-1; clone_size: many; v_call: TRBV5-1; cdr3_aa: CASSLVPGEYTEAFF; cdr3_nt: TGCGCCAGCAGCTTGGTTCCAGGGGAATACACTGAAGCTTTCTTT
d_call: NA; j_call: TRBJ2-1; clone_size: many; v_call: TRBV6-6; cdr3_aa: CASSYPPSSYNEQFF; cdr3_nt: TGTGCCAGCAGTTACCCGCCGAGCTCCTACAATGAGCAGTTCTTC
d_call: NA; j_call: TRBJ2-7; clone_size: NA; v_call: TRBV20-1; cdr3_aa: CSARPRTLDSYEQYF; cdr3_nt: TGCAGTGCTAGACCCCGGACACTCGACTCCTACGAGCAGTACTTC
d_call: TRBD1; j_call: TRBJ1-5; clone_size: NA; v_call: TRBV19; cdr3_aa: CASEQGAWNQPQHF; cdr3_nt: TGTGCCAGCGAACAGGGGGCTTGGAATCAGCCCCAGCATTTT
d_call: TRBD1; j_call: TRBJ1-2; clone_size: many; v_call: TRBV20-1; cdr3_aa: CSAPTGEGGYTF; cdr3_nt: TGCAGTGCTCCCACAGGGGAAGGAGGCTACACCTTC
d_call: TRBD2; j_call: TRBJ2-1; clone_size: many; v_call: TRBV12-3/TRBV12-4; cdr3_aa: CASSPGGSSYNEQFF; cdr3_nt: TGTGCCAGCAGTCCGGGAGGCAGCTCCTACAATGAGCAGTTCTTC
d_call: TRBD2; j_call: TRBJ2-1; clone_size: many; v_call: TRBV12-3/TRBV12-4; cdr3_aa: CASTVGLAGLEQFF; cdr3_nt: TGTGCCAGCACCGTAGGGCTAGCGGGGCTTGAGCAGTTCTTC
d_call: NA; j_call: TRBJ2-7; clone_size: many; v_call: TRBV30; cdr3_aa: CAWTFNPNCF; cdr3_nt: TGTGCCTGGACATTTAATCCGAATTGCTTC
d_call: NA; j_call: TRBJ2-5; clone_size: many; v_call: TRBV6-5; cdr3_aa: CASSYSTGWETQYF; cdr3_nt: TGTGCCAGCAGTTACTCGACTGGGTGGGAGACCCAGTACTTC
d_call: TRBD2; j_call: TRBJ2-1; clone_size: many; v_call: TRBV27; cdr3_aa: CASRTSGRPGSYNEQFF; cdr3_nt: TGTGCCAGCAGGACTAGCGGGAGGCCCGGGTCCTACAATGAGCAGTTCTTC
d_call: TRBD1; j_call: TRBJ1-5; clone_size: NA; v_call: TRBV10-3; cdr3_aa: CAISPGTGRHLGNQPQHF; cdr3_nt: TGTGCCATCAGTCCCGGGACAGGGAGGCATCTTGGCAATCAGCCCCAGCATTTT
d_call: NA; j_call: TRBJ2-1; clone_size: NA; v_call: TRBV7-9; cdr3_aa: CASTLPGSNEQFF; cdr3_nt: TGTGCCAGCACCCTTCCGGGGAGCAATGAGCAGTTCTTC
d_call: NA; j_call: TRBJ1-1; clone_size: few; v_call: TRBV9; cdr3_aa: CASSRRGGREVLGTEAFF; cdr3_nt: TGTGCCAGCAGTCGGCGTGGAGGGCGCGAGGTATTAGGGACTGAAGCTTTCTTT
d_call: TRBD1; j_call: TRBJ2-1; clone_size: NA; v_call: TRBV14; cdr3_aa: CASSQGATGIGGDEQFF; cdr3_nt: TGTGCCAGCAGCCAAGGCGCGACAGGGATCGGTGGGGATGAGCAGTTCTTC
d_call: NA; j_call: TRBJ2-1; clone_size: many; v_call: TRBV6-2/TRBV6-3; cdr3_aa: CASSPTTYNEQFF; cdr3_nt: TGTGCCAGCAGCCCGACCACCTACAATGAGCAGTTCTTC
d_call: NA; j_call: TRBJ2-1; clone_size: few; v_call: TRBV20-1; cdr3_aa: CSARPRGGRNEQFF; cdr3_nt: TGCAGTGCTAGACCGCGGGGTGGGAGGAATGAGCAGTTCTTC
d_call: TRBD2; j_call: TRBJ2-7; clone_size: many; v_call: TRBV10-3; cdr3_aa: CAISEAGGSSYEQYF; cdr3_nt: TGTGCCATCAGTGAAGCGGGGGGGAGCTCCTACGAGCAGTACTTC
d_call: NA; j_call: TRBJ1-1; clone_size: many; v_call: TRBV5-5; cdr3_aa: CASSPHYEGDTEAFF; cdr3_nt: TGTGCCAGCAGCCCACATTATGAAGGGGACACTGAAGCTTTCTTT
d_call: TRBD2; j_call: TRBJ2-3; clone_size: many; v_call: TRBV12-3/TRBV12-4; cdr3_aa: CASSFLAGATDTQYF; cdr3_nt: TGTGCCAGCAGTTTCCTAGCGGGAGCCACAGATACGCAGTATTTT
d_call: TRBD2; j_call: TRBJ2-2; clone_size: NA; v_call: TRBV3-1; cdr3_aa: CASSAGGADGELFF; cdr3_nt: TGTGCCAGCAGCGCCGGGGGGGCTGACGGGGAGCTGTTTTTT
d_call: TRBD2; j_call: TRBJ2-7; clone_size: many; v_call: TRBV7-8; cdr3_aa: CASSSLAGGSYEQYF; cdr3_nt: TGTGCCAGCAGCTCCCTAGCGGGTGGATCCTACGAGCAGTACTTC
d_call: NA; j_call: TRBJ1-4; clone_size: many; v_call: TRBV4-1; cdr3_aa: CASSQDGDHLATNEKLFF; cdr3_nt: TGCGCCAGCAGCCAAGACGGAGACCATCTGGCAACTAATGAAAAACTGTTTTTT
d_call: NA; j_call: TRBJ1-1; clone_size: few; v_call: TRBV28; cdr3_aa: CASRSVNTEAFF; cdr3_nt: TGTGCCAGCAGATCAGTGAACACTGAAGCTTTCTTT
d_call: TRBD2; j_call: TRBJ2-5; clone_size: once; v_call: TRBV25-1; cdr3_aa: CASSDVNSGAQETQYF; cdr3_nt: TGTGCCAGCAGTGATGTGAATAGCGGGGCCCAAGAGACCCAGTACTTC
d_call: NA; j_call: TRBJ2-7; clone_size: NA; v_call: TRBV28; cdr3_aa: CASTLAQGYEQNF; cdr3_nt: TGTGCCAGCACCCTCGCTCAGGGCTACGAGCAGAACTTC
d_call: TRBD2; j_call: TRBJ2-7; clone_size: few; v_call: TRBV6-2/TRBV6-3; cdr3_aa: CASRVAGESYEQYF; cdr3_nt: TGTGCCAGCAGAGTAGCGGGGGAGTCCTACGAGCAGTACTTC
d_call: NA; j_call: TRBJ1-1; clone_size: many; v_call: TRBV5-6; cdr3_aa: CASSLAFVNTEAFF; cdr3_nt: TGTGCCAGCAGCTTGGCCTTCGTAAACACTGAAGCTTTCTTT
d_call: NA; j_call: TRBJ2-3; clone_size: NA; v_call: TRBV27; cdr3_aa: CASSYSTDTQYF; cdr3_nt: TGTGCCAGCAGCTACAGCACAGATACGCAGTATTTT
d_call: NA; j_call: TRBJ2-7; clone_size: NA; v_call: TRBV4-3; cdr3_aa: CASSQEPQSEQYF; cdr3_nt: TGCGCCAGCAGCCAAGAACCTCAAAGCGAGCAGTACTTC
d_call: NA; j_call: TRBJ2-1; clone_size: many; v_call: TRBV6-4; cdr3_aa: CASSDSGEPYNEQFF; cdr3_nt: TGTGCCAGCAGTGACTCAGGGGAGCCCTACAATGAGCAGTTCTTC
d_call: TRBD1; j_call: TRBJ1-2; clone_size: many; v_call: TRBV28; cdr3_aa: CASSGQGSGGYTF; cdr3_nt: TGTGCCAGCTCAGGACAGGGATCAGGCGGCTACACCTTC
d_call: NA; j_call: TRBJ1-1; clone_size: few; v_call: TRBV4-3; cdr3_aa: CASSQTSSTEAFF; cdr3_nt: TGCGCCAGCAGCCAAACCAGTTCAACTGAAGCTTTCTTT
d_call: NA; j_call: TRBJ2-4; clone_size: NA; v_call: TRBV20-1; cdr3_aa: CSALPENIQYF; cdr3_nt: TGCAGTGCTCTCCCGGAAAACATTCAGTACTTC
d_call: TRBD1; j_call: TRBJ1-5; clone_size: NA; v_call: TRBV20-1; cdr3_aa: CSAREFRDSQPQHF; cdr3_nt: TGCAGTGCTAGAGAGTTTAGGGACAGTCAGCCCCAGCATTTT
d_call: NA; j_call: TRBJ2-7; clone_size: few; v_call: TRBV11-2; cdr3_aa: CASSGGRYEQYF; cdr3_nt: TGTGCCAGCAGCGGGGGGCGGTACGAGCAGTACTTC
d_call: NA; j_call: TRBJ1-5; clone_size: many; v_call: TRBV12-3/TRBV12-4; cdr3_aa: CASRIGSQPQHF; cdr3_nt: TGTGCCAGCAGGATTGGGAGCCAGCCCCAGCATTTT
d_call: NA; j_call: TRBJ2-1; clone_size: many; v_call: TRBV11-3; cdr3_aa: CASSLMADEQFF; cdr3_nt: TGTGCCAGCAGCCTCATGGCCGATGAGCAGTTCTTC
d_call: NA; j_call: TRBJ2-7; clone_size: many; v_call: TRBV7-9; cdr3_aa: CASSLFTTYEQYF; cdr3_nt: TGTGCCAGCAGCTTATTTACCACCTACGAGCAGTACTTC
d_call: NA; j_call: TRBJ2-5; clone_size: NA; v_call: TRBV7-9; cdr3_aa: CASSPSFTKETQYF; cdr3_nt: TGTGCCAGCAGCCCGTCCTTCACTAAAGAGACCCAGTACTTC
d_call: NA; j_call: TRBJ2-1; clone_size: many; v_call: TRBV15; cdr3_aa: CATSRAGEFNEQFF; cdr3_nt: TGTGCCACCAGCAGAGCGGGAGAGTTCAATGAGCAGTTCTTC
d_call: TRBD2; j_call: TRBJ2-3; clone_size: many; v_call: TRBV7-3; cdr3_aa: CASSLYSGSTDTQYF; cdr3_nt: TGTGCCAGCAGCTTATATAGCGGGAGCACAGATACGCAGTATTTT
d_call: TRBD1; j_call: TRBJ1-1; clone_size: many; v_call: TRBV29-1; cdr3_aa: CSAMTGETEAFF; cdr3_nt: TGCAGCGCCATGACAGGGGAAACTGAAGCTTTCTTT
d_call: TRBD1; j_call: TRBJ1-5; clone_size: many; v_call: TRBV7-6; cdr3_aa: CASSSGGNQPQHF; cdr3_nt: TGTGCCAGCAGTTCAGGGGGGAATCAGCCCCAGCATTTT
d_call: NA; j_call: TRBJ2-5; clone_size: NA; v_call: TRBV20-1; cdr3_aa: CSARPTHGGRGETQYF; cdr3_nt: TGCAGTGCTAGACCAACTCATGGGGGCCGGGGAGAGACCCAGTACTTC
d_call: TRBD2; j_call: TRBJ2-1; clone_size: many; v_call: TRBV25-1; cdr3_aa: CASSETSGGAWAEQFF; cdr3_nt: TGTGCCAGCAGTGAAACTAGCGGGGGGGCTTGGGCTGAGCAGTTCTTC
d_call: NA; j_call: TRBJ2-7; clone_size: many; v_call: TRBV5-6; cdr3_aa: CASSLGNQGPYEQYF; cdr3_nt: TGTGCCAGCAGCTTGGGGAATCAGGGCCCCTACGAGCAGTACTTC
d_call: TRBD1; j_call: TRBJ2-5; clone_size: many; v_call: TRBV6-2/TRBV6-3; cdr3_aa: CASFQGEETQYF; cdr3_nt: TGTGCCAGCTTCCAGGGGGAAGAGACCCAGTACTTC
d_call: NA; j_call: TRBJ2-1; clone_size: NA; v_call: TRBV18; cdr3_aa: CASSPPRLRATRNEQFF; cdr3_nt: TGTGCCAGCTCACCACCGAGATTACGGGCAACCAGGAATGAGCAGTTCTTC
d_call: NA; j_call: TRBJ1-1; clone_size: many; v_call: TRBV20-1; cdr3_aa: CSARDAGDVWNTEAFF; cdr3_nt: TGCAGTGCTAGAGATGCGGGTGACGTGTGGAACACTGAAGCTTTCTTT
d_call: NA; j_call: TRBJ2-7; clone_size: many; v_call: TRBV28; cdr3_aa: CASLGISAYEQYF; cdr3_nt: TGTGCCAGCCTCGGAATTTCGGCCTACGAGCAGTACTTC